This entry lists 21 T cell receptor beta chains sequenced from one sample in a study of cytomegalovirus exposure and HLA in healthy donors. The primer mix had 60 Vbeta and 13 Jbeta primers. Generated by immunoSEQ multiplex PCR, the TCRdb table keeps only in-frame clones and is missing some. The data show some 96,000 clones, around four fifths seen once. The sequencing sample was made of PBMCs. These receptors originate from a man aged 40-49 years in good health and CMV-seropositive.

The genes are TRBV7-2 and TRBJ2-1, with TRBD1 identical over 8 bases. The germline V gene encodes CDR1 SGHTA and CDR2 FQGNSA. This CDR3 has 14 residues. V dropped 0 bases and J dropped 9; count of bases not matched to a gene: 4. The DNA of the CDR3 is TGTGCCAGCAGCTTAGCCCCAGGGGGCACTGAGCAGTTCTTC. Residues: CASSLAPGGTEQFF.

This clone came up once. The CDR3 protein is CASSLAFSGVNEQFF. CDR3 sequence (DNA): TGTGCCAGCAGCTTAGCTTTTAGCGGCGTCAATGAGCAGTTCTTC. This sequence joins TRBV7-2 and TRBJ2-1; a weak D match, TRBD2 (6 bases). The CDR3 spans 15 residues. V lost 0 bases to trimming and J lost 6 bases, with 12 bases between them. Looked up from germline, CDR1 is SGHTA and CDR2 is FQGNSA.

This clone was picked up one time. J is TRBJ2-7 and V is TRBV28; 7 positions agree with TRBD2. With V trimmed by 6 bases and J by 6 bases, 17 bases remained unmatched. CDR3 size: 16 residues. In germline, CDR1 is MDHEN, CDR2 SYDVKM. This CDR3 reads CASSPTSRAGVSEQYF. The CDR3 DNA reads as TGTGCCAGCAGCCCTACCTCTCGGGCGGGAGTCTCCGAGCAGTACTTC.

There are a few counts of this clone. This chain uses TRBV29-1 with TRBJ2-3; the match to TRBD1 covers 10 bases. The CDR3 loop spans 14 amino acids. The V gene end was trimmed by 8 bases and the J gene end by 6 bases; junction bases not matched to a gene: 11. The germline gives CDR1 SQVTM, CDR2 ANQGSEA. This chain's CDR3 is CSTTGDRGLDTQYF. The DNA for the CDR3 is TGCAGCACTACAGGGGACAGGGGATTGGATACGCAGTATTTT.

The chain has TRBV25-1 and TRBJ2-7; maybe TRBD1 (5 bases). The CDR3 extends over 14 amino acids. V gave up 1 base and J gave up 2 bases, with 9 bases separating them. Germline V lookup: CDR1 MGHDK, CDR2 SYGVNS. The CDR3 bases are TGTGCCAGCAGTGAATTTACAGGCCCCTACGAGCAGTACTTC. Amino acid sequence: CASSEFTGPYEQYF.

This sequence joins TRBV5-4 and TRBJ2-2; 9 bases map to TRBD1. The trim removed 4 bases at V and 4 bases at J, leaving 8 bases unmatched. Germline CDR1 and CDR2: SGHNT and YYREEE (reference sequence). This CDR3 has 16 residues. The CDR3: CASSVPGTGFTGELFF. DNA for the CDR3: TGTGCCAGCAGCGTGCCCGGGACAGGGTTCACCGGGGAGCTGTTTTTT.

The chain uses TRBV25-1 and TRBJ1-4, with TRBD1 matching 9 bases. The V gene end was trimmed by 1 base and the J gene end by 8 bases; junction bases not matched to a gene: 8. This CDR3 has 16 residues. CDR1 MGHDK and CDR2 SYGVNS come from the germline V gene. CDR3 sequence (DNA): TGTGCCAGCAGTGAATTAAGCGGGACAGGGATGGAAAAACTGTTTTTT. Translation gives CASSELSGTGMEKLFF.

The V call is TRBV5-8, the J call TRBJ1-4; unclear D gene. Germline assignment: CDR1 SGHTS and CDR2 YDEGEE. The V end was cut by 0 bases, the J end by 4 bases, with 13 bases between. The CDR3 extends over 16 amino acids. The CDR3 spells CASSLGRQVYNEKLFF. In DNA form, the CDR3 reads TGTGCCAGCAGCTTGGGTCGTCAGGTTTATAATGAAAAACTGTTTTTT. Full variable domain (remainder filled in from reference TRBV5-8 and TRBJ1-4): EAGVTQSPTHLIKTRGQQATLRCSPISGHTSVYWYQQALGLGLQFLLWYDEGEERNRGNFPPRFSGRQFPNYSSELNVNALELEDSALYLCASSLGRQVYNEKLFFGSGTQLSVL.

This chain joins TRBV9 and TRBJ2-1; 7 nucleotides agree with TRBD2. The CDR3 runs 15 residues. Germline assignment: CDR1 SGDLS and CDR2 YYNGEE. V trimming: 0 bases; J trimming: 6 bases; junction bases outside the gene matches: 6. The CDR3 region has the DNA TGTGCCAGCAGCGTAGCTAGCGGCTGGGGCAATGAGCAGTTCTTC. Translating gives CASSVASGWGNEQFF.

The V call is TRBV5-4, the J call TRBJ2-7; tentative D call: TRBD1 (6 bases). This CDR3 is built from 15 residues. V was cut by 0 bases and J by 4 bases, with 14 bases left in between. Germline V gene lookup returns CDR1 SGHNT and CDR2 YYREEE (reference sequence). The CDR3 reads CASSLAGGVQYEQYF. The CDR3 coding sequence is TGTGCCAGCAGCTTGGCTGGGGGCGTTCAGTACGAGCAGTACTTC.

The chain recombines TRBV6-1 with TRBJ1-6, with TRBD1 identical over 8 bases. The CDR3 totals 18 residues. J was trimmed by 6 bases and V by 2 bases; bases with no gene match: 12. Germline V gene data show CDR1 as MNHNS and CDR2 as SASEGT. The CDR3 protein is CASSEFALGRGLNSPLHF. CDR3 nucleotide sequence: TGTGCCAGCAGTGAATTCGCGCTGGGCAGGGGGCTTAATTCACCCCTCCACTTT.

V gene TRBV5-1 combines with J gene TRBJ1-5; possibly TRBD1 for D (5 bases). Trimming cost V 0 bases and J 3 bases, with 16 bases left between them. The CDR3 is 17 residues long. The germline V gene encodes CDR1 SGHRS and CDR2 YFSETQ. CDR3 region: CASSLAPLDSVNQPQHF. In DNA form, the CDR3 reads TGCGCCAGCAGCTTGGCCCCCCTAGACAGCGTCAATCAGCCCCAGCATTTT.

The genes are TRBV19 and TRBJ1-5; D is ambiguous. Deletions cut 3 bases from V and 0 bases from J, with 15 bases between. The CDR3 extends over 17 amino acids. Germline CDR1 is LNHDA and CDR2 is SQIVND (reference sequence). CDR3 protein: CASSIGPDMYSNQPQHF. In DNA form, the CDR3 reads TGTGCCAGTAGTATTGGCCCCGACATGTATAGCAATCAGCCCCAGCATTTT.

This clone appeared once. The rearrangement links TRBV7-2 to TRBJ1-1; 12 nucleotides line up with TRBD1. The length of the CDR3 is 14 residues. The germline V gene encodes CDR1 SGHTA and CDR2 FQGNSA. Losses at the gene ends were 3 bases for V and 7 bases for J; bases not matched to a gene: 3. The CDR3 sequence is CASSLGTGGIEAFF. Here the CDR3 DNA reads TGTGCCAGCAGCTTGGGGACAGGGGGCATTGAAGCTTTCTTT.

This clone was seen a few times. This chain connects TRBV7-2 to TRBJ2-3, with TRBD2 matching over 9 bases. The germline V gene encodes CDR1 SGHTA and CDR2 FQGNSA. J gave up 0 bases and V 2 bases, and 9 bases lay outside the gene matches. The length of the CDR3 is 18 residues. CDR3 in amino acids: CASSLRAGGFASTDTQYF. The CDR3 DNA sequence: TGTGCCAGCAGCTTACGAGCGGGGGGCTTTGCTAGCACAGATACGCAGTATTTT.

J is TRBJ1-3 and V is TRBV9, with D uncertain. There are 13 residues in the CDR3. V was clipped by 2 bases and J by 10 bases, with 13 bases between them. Germline V CDR1 and CDR2: SGDLS, YYNGEE. The CDR3 coding sequence is TGTGCCAGCAGCGTCGGTGCCGGGGAGACCATATATTTT. Its translation: CASSVGAGETIYF.

The chain has TRBV18 and TRBJ2-2; 10 nucleotides line up with TRBD1. Germline lookup yields CDR1 KGHSH and CDR2 LQKENI. V lost 3 bases, J lost 4 bases, and 2 bases stayed unmatched. CDR3 length: 15 residues. DNA of the CDR3: TGTGCCAGCTCACCTAGACAGGGGGCCACCGGGGAGCTGTTTTTT. Its protein is CASSPRQGATGELFF.

The chain carries TRBV7-9 and TRBJ1-2, with D unclear. Per germline, CDR1 SEHNR and CDR2 FQNEAQ (reference sequence). This CDR3 is built from 15 residues. Trimming removed 0 bases at V and 7 bases at J, with 15 bases between. CDR3 coding DNA: TGTGCCAGCAGCTTAGCGTTAGCGACCGGCAGTGGCTACACCTTC. Its translation is CASSLALATGSGYTF.

This clone was seen more than once but under ten times. The V and J genes are TRBV29-1 and TRBJ2-1, with a possible D match to TRBD1 (6 bases). Per the germline V gene, CDR1 is SQVTM and CDR2 is ANQGSEA. The CDR3 runs to 15 residues. Trimming left V 6 bases short and J 6 bases short, with 21 bases between. The CDR3 coding sequence is TGCAGCGTCCCCATCGGGCAGGGGACCCGCAATGAGCAGTTCTTC. Residues: CSVPIGQGTRNEQFF.

The gene calls are TRBV28 and TRBJ2-3, with 10 bases that match TRBD2. V gave up 5 bases and J gave up 0 bases; unmatched junction bases: 11. This CDR3 spans 18 amino acids. Germline CDR1 and CDR2: MDHEN and SYDVKM. In DNA form, the CDR3 reads TGTGCCAGCAGTCCGCTTTCGGGACTAGCGACTAGCACAGATACGCAGTATTTT. Translation: CASSPLSGLATSTDTQYF.

The chain is built from TRBV6-5 and TRBJ1-1; 11 positions agree with TRBD1. The CDR3 consists of 14 residues. Per the germline V gene, CDR1 is MNHEY and CDR2 is SVGAGI. V trimming: 2 bases; J trimming: 11 bases; junction bases outside the gene matches: 7. DNA of the CDR3: TGTGCCAGCAGTTACGAGGGACAGGGGGTAGGGGCTTTCTTT. Protein: CASSYEGQGVGAFF.